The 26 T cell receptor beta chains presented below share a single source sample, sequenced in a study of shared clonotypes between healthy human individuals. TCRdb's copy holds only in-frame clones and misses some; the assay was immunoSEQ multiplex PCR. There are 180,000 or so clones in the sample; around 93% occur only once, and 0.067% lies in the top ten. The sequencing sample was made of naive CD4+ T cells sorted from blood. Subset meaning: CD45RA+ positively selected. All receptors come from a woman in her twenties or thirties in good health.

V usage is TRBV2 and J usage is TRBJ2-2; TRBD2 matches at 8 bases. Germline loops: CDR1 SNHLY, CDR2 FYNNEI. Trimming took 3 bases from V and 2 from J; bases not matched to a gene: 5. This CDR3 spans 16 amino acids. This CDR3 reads CASSEASGRNTGELFF. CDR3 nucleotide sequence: TGTGCCAGCAGTGAGGCTAGCGGGCGAAACACCGGGGAGCTGTTTTTT. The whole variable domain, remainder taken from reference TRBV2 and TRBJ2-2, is EPEVTQTPSHQVTQMGQEVILRCVPISNHLYFYWYRQILGQKVEFLVSFYNNEISEKSEIFDDQFSVERPDGSNFTLKIRSTKLEDSAMYFCASSEASGRNTGELFFGEGSRLTVL.

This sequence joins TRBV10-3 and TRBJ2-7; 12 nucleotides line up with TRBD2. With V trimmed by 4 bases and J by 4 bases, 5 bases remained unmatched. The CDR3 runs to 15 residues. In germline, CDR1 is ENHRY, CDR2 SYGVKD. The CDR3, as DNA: TGTGCCATCAGTGCCTTGACTAGCGGGAGTTACGAGCAGTACTTC. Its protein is CAISALTSGSYEQYF.

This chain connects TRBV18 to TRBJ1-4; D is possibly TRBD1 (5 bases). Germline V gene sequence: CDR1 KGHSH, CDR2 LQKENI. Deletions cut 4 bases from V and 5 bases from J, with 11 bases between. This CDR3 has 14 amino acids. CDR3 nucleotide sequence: TGTGCCAGCTCACGATCGGGACGGAATGAAAAACTGTTTTTT. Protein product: CASSRSGRNEKLFF. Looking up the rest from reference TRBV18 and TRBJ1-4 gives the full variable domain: NAGVMQNPRHLVRRRGQEARLRCSPMKGHSHVYWYRQLPEEGLKFMVYLQKENIIDESGMPKERFSAEFPKEGPSILRIQQVVRGDSAAYFCASSRSGRNEKLFFGSGTQLSVL.

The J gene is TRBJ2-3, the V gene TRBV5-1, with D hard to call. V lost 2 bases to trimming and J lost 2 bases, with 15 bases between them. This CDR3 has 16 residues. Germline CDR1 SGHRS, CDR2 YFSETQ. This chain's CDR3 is CASSFLTEANTDTQYF. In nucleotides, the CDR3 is TGCGCCAGCAGCTTCCTCACAGAGGCAAACACAGATACGCAGTATTTT.

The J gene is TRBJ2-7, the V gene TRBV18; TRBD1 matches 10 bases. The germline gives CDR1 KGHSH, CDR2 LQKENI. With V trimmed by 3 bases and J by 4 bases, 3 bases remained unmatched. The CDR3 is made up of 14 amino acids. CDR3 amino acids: CASSPWDRGYEQYF. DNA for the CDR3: TGTGCCAGCTCACCTTGGGACAGGGGATACGAGCAGTACTTC.

This chain's CDR3 is CASSFGQGSYEQYF. The CDR3, as DNA: TGCGCCAGCAGCTTCGGACAGGGATCCTACGAGCAGTACTTC. The chain links TRBV5-1 to TRBJ2-7; TRBD1 matches at 8 bases. Germline CDR1 is SGHRS and CDR2 is YFSETQ. The CDR3 totals 14 residues. J was trimmed by 1 base and V by 2 bases; bases with no gene match: 2.

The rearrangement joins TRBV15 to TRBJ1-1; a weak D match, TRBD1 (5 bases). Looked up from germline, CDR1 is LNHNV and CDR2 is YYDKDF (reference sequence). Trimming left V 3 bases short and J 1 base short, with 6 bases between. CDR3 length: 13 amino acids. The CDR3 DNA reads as TGTGCCACCAGCAGGAGGGGGAACACTGAAGCTTTCTTT. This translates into CATSRRGNTEAFF.

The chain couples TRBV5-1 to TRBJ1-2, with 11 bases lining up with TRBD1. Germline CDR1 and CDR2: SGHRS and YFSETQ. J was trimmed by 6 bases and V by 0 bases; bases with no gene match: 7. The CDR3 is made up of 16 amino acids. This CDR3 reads CASSLAPGQGENGYTF. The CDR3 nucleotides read TGCGCCAGCAGCTTGGCACCGGGACAGGGGGAAAATGGCTACACCTTC.

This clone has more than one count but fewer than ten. The CDR3 nucleotides read TGTGCCAGCACGGACAGGGTGGGCGAGCAGTACTTC. It specifies CASTDRVGEQYF. The genes are TRBV28 and TRBJ2-7, with 8 bases matching TRBD1. Germline V gene data show CDR1 as MDHEN and CDR2 as SYDVKM. The ends lost 7 bases at V and 6 bases at J; junction bases unmatched: 5. The CDR3 has 12 residues. Complete variable domain (other parts from reference TRBV28 and TRBJ2-7): DVKVTQSSRYLVKRTGEKVFLECVQDMDHENMFWYRQDPGLGLRLIYFSYDVKMKEKGDIPEGYSVSREKKERFSLILESASTNQTSMYLCASTDRVGEQYFGPGTRLTVT.

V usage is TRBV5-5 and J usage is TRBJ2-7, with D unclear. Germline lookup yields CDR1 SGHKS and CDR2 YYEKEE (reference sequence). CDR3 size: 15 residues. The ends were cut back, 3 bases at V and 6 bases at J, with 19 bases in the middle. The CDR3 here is CASSWPVDGPGEQYF. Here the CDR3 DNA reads TGTGCCAGCAGCTGGCCGGTGGATGGGCCTGGCGAGCAGTACTTC. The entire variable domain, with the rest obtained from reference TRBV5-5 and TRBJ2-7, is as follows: DAGVTQSPTHLIKTRGQQVTLRCSPISGHKSVSWYQQVLGQGPQFIFQYYEKEERGRGNFPDRFSARQFPNYSSELNVNALLLGDSALYLCASSWPVDGPGEQYFGPGTRLTVT.

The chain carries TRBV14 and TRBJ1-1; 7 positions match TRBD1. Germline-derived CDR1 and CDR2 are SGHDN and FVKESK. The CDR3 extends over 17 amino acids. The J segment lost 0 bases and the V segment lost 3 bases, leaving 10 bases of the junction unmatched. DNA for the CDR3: TGTGCCAGCAGCCACCGGACAGGCATGATCATGAACACTGAAGCTTTCTTT. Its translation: CASSHRTGMIMNTEAFF.

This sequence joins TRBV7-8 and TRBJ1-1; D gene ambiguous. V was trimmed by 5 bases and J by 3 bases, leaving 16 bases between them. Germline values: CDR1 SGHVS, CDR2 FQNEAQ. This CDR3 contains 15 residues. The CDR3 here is CASSPIRGGYTEAFF. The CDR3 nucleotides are TGTGCCAGCAGCCCTATTCGAGGCGGGTACACTGAAGCTTTCTTT.

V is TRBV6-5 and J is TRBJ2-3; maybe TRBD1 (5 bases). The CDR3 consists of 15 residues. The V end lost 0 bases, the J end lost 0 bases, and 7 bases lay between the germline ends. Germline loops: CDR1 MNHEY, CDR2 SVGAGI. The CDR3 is CASSYSKGSTDTQYF. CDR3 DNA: TGTGCCAGCAGTTACTCGAAGGGGAGCACAGATACGCAGTATTTT.

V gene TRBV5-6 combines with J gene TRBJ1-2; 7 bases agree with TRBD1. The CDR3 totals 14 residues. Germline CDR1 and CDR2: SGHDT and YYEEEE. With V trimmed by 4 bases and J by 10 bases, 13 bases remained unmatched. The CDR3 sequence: CASSDIRQGEDYTF. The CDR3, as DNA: TGTGCCAGCAGCGATATCCGACAGGGCGAGGACTACACCTTC.

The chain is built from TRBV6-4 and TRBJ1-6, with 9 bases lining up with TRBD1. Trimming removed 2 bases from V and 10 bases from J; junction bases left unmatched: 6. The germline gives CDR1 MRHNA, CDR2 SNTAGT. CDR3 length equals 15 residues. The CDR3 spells CASSDGTGTKSPLHF. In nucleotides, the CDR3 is TGTGCCAGCAGTGACGGGACAGGGACCAAATCACCCCTCCACTTT.

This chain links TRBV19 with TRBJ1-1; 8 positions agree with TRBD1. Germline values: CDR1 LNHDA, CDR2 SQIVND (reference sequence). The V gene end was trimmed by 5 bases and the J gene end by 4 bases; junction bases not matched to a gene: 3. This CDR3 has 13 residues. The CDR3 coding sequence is TGTGCCAGTAGTTCCAGGGGGCCCACTGAAGCTTTCTTT. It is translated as CASSSRGPTEAFF.

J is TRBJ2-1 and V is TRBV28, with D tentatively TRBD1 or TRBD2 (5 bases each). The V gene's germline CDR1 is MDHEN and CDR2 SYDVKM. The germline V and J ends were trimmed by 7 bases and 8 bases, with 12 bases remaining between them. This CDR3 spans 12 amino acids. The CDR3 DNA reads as TGTGCCAGCAACACCGTGGGGGATGAGCAGTTCTTC. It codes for CASNTVGDEQFF.

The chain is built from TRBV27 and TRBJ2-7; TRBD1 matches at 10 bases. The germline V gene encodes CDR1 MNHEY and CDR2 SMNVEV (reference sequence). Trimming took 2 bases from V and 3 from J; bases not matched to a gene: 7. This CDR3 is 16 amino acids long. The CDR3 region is CASSLGWWDRGYEQYF. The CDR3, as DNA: TGTGCCAGCAGTTTAGGTTGGTGGGACAGGGGCTACGAGCAGTACTTC.

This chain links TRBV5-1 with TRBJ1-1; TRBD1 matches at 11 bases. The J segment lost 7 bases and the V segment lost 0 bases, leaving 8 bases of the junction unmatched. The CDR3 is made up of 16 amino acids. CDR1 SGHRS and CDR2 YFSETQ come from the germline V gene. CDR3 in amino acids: CASSLGRGTGGVEAFF. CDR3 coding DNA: TGCGCCAGCAGCTTGGGACGCGGGACAGGGGGAGTTGAAGCTTTCTTT.

The DNA for the CDR3 is TGCGCCAGCATTCGGGAGGTCTGGGGGAGGGAACTCTACGAGCAGTACTTC. Translating it yields CASIREVWGRELYEQYF. The chain is built from TRBV10-1 and TRBJ2-7; 7 nucleotides match TRBD2. Losses at the gene ends were 7 bases for V and 3 bases for J; bases not matched to a gene: 18. Germline values: CDR1 WNHNN, CDR2 SYGVQD (reference sequence). This CDR3 has 17 amino acids.

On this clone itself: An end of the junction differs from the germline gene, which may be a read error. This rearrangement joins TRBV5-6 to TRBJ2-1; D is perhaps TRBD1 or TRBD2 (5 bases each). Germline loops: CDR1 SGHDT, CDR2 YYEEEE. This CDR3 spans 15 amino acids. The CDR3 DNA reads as TGTGCCAGCAGCCAATCCGGGACGGGGAATAACCAATTGCTCTTC. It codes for CASSQSGTGNNQLLF.

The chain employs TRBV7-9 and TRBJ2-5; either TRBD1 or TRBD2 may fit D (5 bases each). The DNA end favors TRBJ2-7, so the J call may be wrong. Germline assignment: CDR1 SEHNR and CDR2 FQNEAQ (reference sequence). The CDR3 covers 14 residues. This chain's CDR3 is CASSLGGNSYEQYF. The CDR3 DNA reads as TGTGCCAGCAGCTTAGGGGGGAACTCCTACGAGCAGTACTTC.

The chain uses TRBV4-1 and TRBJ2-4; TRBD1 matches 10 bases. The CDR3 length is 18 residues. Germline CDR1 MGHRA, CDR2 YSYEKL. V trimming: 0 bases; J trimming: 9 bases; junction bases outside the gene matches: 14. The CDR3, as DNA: TGCGCCAGCAGCCAAGAGAACTGGGGACAGGGGAGGGAACTCATTCAGTACTTC. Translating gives CASSQENWGQGRELIQYF.

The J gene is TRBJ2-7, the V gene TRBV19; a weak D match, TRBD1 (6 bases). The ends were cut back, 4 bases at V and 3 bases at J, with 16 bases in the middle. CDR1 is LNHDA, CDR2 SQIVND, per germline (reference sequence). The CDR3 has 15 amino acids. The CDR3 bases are TGTGCCAGTAGTACATCGGGACAAAAACTCTACGAGCAGTACTTC. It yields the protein CASSTSGQKLYEQYF.

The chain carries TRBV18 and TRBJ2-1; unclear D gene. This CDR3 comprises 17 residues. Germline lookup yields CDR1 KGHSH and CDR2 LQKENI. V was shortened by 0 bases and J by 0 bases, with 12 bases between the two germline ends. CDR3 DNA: TGTGCCAGCTCACCACCCGTCTTTGATAGCTCCTACAATGAGCAGTTCTTC. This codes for CASSPPVFDSSYNEQFF. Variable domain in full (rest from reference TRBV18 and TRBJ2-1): NAGVMQNPRHLVRRRGQEARLRCSPMKGHSHVYWYRQLPEEGLKFMVYLQKENIIDESGMPKERFSAEFPKEGPSILRIQQVVRGDSAAYFCASSPPVFDSSYNEQFFGPGTRLTVL.

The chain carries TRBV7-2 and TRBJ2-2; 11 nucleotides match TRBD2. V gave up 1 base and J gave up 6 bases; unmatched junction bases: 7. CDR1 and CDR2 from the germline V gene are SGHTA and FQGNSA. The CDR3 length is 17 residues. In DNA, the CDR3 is TGTGCCAGCAGCTTAGGTAGCGGGAGGGCCCTCGCCGGGGAGCTGTTTTTT. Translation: CASSLGSGRALAGELFF.